This passage covers 5 T cell receptor beta chains from one sample sequenced in a study of T-cell reconstitution after alpha-beta-depleted transplantation in children. Construction of the TCRbeta library involved unique molecular identifiers. TCRdb redid the calling of the PCR reads with MiXCR, one entry per CDR3 protein. The repertoire holds about 310,000 distinct CDR3 sequences, with over 20% as singletons. The material sequenced was PBMCs, mostly from graft donor cells, taken 180 days after TCRalphabeta/CD19-depleted stem cell transplant. The receptors come from a male patient aged 10-17 years who had a stem cell transplant for acute lymphoblastic leukemia, so the T cells may come from the graft donor.

The chain links TRBV20-1 to TRBJ2-7; no clear D. CDR1 and CDR2 (germline): DFQATT, SNEGSKA (reference sequence). V was trimmed by 4 bases and J by 2 bases, leaving 12 bases between them. The CDR3 covers 13 residues. The CDR3 sequence: CSATFPGPYEQYF. CDR3 nucleotide sequence: TGCAGTGCTACCTTCCCGGGCCCCTACGAGCAGTACTTC.

The chain employs TRBV4-1 and TRBJ2-1; TRBD1 aligns across 7 bases. This CDR3 is 17 amino acids long. Trimming removed 1 base from V and 2 bases from J; junction bases left unmatched: 8. Germline V gene sequence: CDR1 MGHRA, CDR2 YSYEKL. The CDR3 sequence is CASSQAGWTGPYNEQFF. Written as DNA, the CDR3 is TGCGCCAGCAGCCAAGCTGGTTGGACAGGACCCTACAATGAGCAGTTCTTC.

As regards this clonotype: One end of the junction does not line up with germline, which may come from a read error. The chain links TRBV7-9 to TRBJ2-1; TRBD2 is a possible D gene (5 bases). There are 12 residues in the CDR3. Germline values: CDR1 SEHNR, CDR2 FQNEAQ (reference sequence). The DNA of the CDR3 is TGTGCCAGCAGCAGTAGCGCCAATGAGCCGTTCTTC. Its protein is CASSSSANEPFF.

Note on this clonotype: This sequence may be a read error, since a much larger clone differs from it by one base. V is TRBV7-3 and J is TRBJ2-3; D might be TRBD1 (6 bases). CDR1 is SGHTA, CDR2 FQGTGA, per germline. This CDR3 spans 14 amino acids. CDR3 in amino acids: CASSLGHSTDTQYF. The CDR3 DNA follows: TGCGCCAGCAGCTTGGGACATAGCACAGATACGCAGTATTTT.

This clonotype appeared many times. CDR3 DNA: TGCAGTGCTATCCTTAGGGACAGGGCCTACGAGCAGTACTTC. As protein: CSAILRDRAYEQYF. The chain employs TRBV20-1 and TRBJ2-7; 9 bases match TRBD1. V gave up 4 bases and J gave up 2 bases; unmatched junction bases: 6. Looked up from germline, CDR1 is DFQATT and CDR2 is SNEGSKA (reference sequence). This CDR3 is 14 amino acids long.